Listed below are T cell receptor beta chains from one sample, sequenced in a study of T cell repertoires in cytomegalovirus infection. TCRdb analysed the reads with MiXCR anew, one entry per CDR3 protein. This sample has about 740,000 distinct CDR3 sequences; roughly 36% occur once, and the top ten carry around 2.8%. Source material: PBMCs. These receptors were taken from a human donor in good health (CMV status not recorded). Some clones in this sample may be carry-over from other donors' samples. The CDR3 runs from the conserved cysteine through the conserved F or W. Each record gives: CDR3 length, V gene, J gene, clone size, D gene, CDR3 protein, CDR3 DNA. D genes are given only for firm matches. The listing skips clone size in some rows; elsewhere it reads once, few, many or a size class.

cdr3_length: 13; v_call: TRBV20-1; j_call: TRBJ1-1; clone_size: .; d_call: .; cdr3_aa: CSSRDRGNTEAFF; cdr3_nt: TGCAGTTCTAGAGATAGGGGGAACACTGAAGCTTTCTTT
cdr3_length: 17; v_call: TRBV28; j_call: TRBJ2-1; clone_size: few; d_call: TRBD2; cdr3_aa: CASLGLAGASSYNEQFF; cdr3_nt: TGTGCCAGCTTGGGACTAGCGGGGGCCAGCTCCTACAATGAGCAGTTCTTC
cdr3_length: 17; v_call: TRBV12-3/TRBV12-4; j_call: TRBJ1-4; clone_size: .; d_call: TRBD1; cdr3_aa: CASSLPDRATGNEKLFF; cdr3_nt: TGTGCCAGCAGTTTACCTGACAGGGCCACCGGTAATGAAAAACTGTTTTTT
cdr3_length: 13; v_call: TRBV7-9; j_call: TRBJ1-5; clone_size: few; d_call: .; cdr3_aa: CASSSAGSQPQHF; cdr3_nt: TGTGCCAGCAGCTCAGCAGGGAGTCAGCCCCAGCATTTT
cdr3_length: 11; v_call: TRBV28; j_call: TRBJ2-5; clone_size: few; d_call: .; cdr3_aa: CASSRVGTQYF; cdr3_nt: TGTGCCAGCAGTCGCGTAGGGACCCAGTACTTC
cdr3_length: 16; v_call: TRBV13; j_call: TRBJ1-3; clone_size: .; d_call: TRBD1; cdr3_aa: CASTRDRVKEENTIYF; cdr3_nt: TGTGCCAGCACCCGGGACAGGGTAAAAGAAGAAAACACCATATATTTT
cdr3_length: 15; v_call: TRBV6-5; j_call: TRBJ2-7; clone_size: .; d_call: TRBD1; cdr3_aa: CARSYSRDSSYEQYF; cdr3_nt: TGTGCCCGCAGTTACTCGAGGGACAGCTCCTACGAGCAGTACTTC
cdr3_length: 13; v_call: TRBV7-2; j_call: TRBJ2-7; clone_size: many; d_call: .; cdr3_aa: CASSFLSGDEQYF; cdr3_nt: TGTGCCAGCAGCTTCCTGTCCGGGGACGAGCAGTACTTC
cdr3_length: 13; v_call: TRBV29-1; j_call: TRBJ2-2; clone_size: .; d_call: .; cdr3_aa: CSVRNSNTGELFF; cdr3_nt: TGCAGCGTCCGGAACAGTAACACCGGGGAGCTGTTTTTT
cdr3_length: 16; v_call: TRBV10-3; j_call: TRBJ1-1; clone_size: few; d_call: .; cdr3_aa: CAISELQGEEYTEAFF; cdr3_nt: TGTGCCATCAGTGAGCTACAGGGTGAGGAGTACACTGAAGCTTTCTTT
cdr3_length: 16; v_call: TRBV7-3; j_call: TRBJ2-7; clone_size: .; d_call: .; cdr3_aa: CASSLKGPPGSLEQYF; cdr3_nt: TGTGCCAGCAGCTTAAAGGGCCCCCCTGGGTCTCTCGAGCAGTACTTC
cdr3_length: 15; v_call: TRBV2; j_call: TRBJ1-1; clone_size: .; d_call: .; cdr3_aa: CASSPSLAGNTEAFF; cdr3_nt: TGTGCCAGCAGTCCTAGTTTGGCGGGGAACACTGAAGCTTTCTTT
cdr3_length: 13; v_call: TRBV27; j_call: TRBJ2-3; clone_size: few; d_call: .; cdr3_aa: CASSLSRGDTQYF; cdr3_nt: TGTGCCAGCAGTTTATCGAGGGGGGATACGCAGTATTTT
cdr3_length: 14; v_call: TRBV10-3; j_call: TRBJ2-4; clone_size: few; d_call: .; cdr3_aa: CAISEQGDKNIQYF; cdr3_nt: TGTGCCATCAGTGAACAGGGCGACAAAAACATTCAGTACTTC
cdr3_length: 13; v_call: TRBV7-6; j_call: TRBJ2-1; clone_size: few; d_call: .; cdr3_aa: CASSRIPDNEQFF; cdr3_nt: TGTGCCAGCAGCCGTATACCAGACAATGAGCAGTTCTTC
cdr3_length: 14; v_call: TRBV29-1; j_call: TRBJ2-2; clone_size: once; d_call: TRBD2; cdr3_aa: CSVRTSGTDGELFF; cdr3_nt: TGCAGCGTTCGCACTAGCGGGACGGACGGGGAGCTGTTTTTT
cdr3_length: 18; v_call: TRBV29-1; j_call: TRBJ1-3; clone_size: .; d_call: TRBD1; cdr3_aa: CSVEGGGTGGFSGNTIYF; cdr3_nt: TGCAGCGTTGAAGGGGGCGGGACAGGCGGATTCTCTGGAAACACCATATATTTT
cdr3_length: 17; v_call: TRBV28; j_call: TRBJ1-1; clone_size: few; d_call: .; cdr3_aa: CASSFAGAKRDHSEAFF; cdr3_nt: TGTGCCAGCAGTTTTGCAGGGGCGAAGCGGGATCATTCTGAAGCTTTCTTT
cdr3_length: 15; v_call: TRBV5-1; j_call: TRBJ1-1; clone_size: once; d_call: .; cdr3_aa: CASSLEGREAFEAFF; cdr3_nt: TGCGCCAGCAGCTTGGAGGGCAGGGAGGCATTTGAAGCTTTCTTT
cdr3_length: 10; v_call: TRBV6-1; j_call: TRBJ1-1; clone_size: .; d_call: .; cdr3_aa: CASSEREAFF; cdr3_nt: TGTGCCAGCAGTGAGCGTGAAGCTTTCTTT
cdr3_length: 17; v_call: TRBV19; j_call: TRBJ2-5; clone_size: few; d_call: .; cdr3_aa: CASSIVRDAVKQETQYF; cdr3_nt: TGTGCCAGTAGTATTGTCCGAGACGCGGTCAAACAAGAGACCCAGTACTTC
cdr3_length: 14; v_call: TRBV19; j_call: TRBJ2-1; clone_size: many; d_call: TRBD2; cdr3_aa: CASSLSGTYNEQFF; cdr3_nt: TGTGCCAGTAGCCTTAGCGGGACCTACAATGAGCAGTTCTTC
cdr3_length: 15; v_call: TRBV6-8; j_call: TRBJ2-7; clone_size: .; d_call: .; cdr3_aa: CASSYSEIGGDEQYF; cdr3_nt: TGTGCCAGCAGTTACTCGGAAATAGGGGGGGACGAGCAGTACTTC
cdr3_length: 14; v_call: TRBV6-1; j_call: TRBJ2-1; clone_size: few; d_call: TRBD2; cdr3_aa: CASVAGNSYNEQFF; cdr3_nt: TGTGCCAGCGTAGCGGGAAACTCCTACAATGAGCAGTTCTTC
cdr3_length: 19; v_call: TRBV7-9; j_call: TRBJ2-5; clone_size: .; d_call: .; cdr3_aa: CASSLIHSKPGLDQETQYF; cdr3_nt: TGTGCCAGCAGCTTAATTCACAGCAAACCGGGACTTGATCAAGAGACCCAGTACTTC
cdr3_length: 16; v_call: TRBV7-2; j_call: TRBJ2-3; clone_size: many; d_call: TRBD2; cdr3_aa: CASSLDAGGPPDTQYF; cdr3_nt: TGTGCCAGCAGCTTAGACGCGGGAGGCCCCCCAGATACGCAGTATTTT
cdr3_length: 17; v_call: TRBV7-6; j_call: TRBJ2-2; clone_size: .; d_call: .; cdr3_aa: CASSLAPAGAKVGELFF; cdr3_nt: TGTGCCAGCAGCTTAGCGCCGGCGGGGGCTAAGGTCGGGGAGCTGTTTTTT
cdr3_length: 16; v_call: TRBV7-2; j_call: TRBJ2-5; clone_size: .; d_call: .; cdr3_aa: CASSLGDRRGWGTQYF; cdr3_nt: TGTGCCAGCAGCTTGGGCGACAGGAGGGGGTGGGGGACCCAGTACTTC
cdr3_length: 14; v_call: TRBV29-1; j_call: TRBJ2-1; clone_size: .; d_call: .; cdr3_aa: CSVEDRESYNEQFF; cdr3_nt: TGCAGCGTTGAAGACAGGGAGAGCTACAATGAGCAGTTCTTC
cdr3_length: 16; v_call: TRBV28; j_call: TRBJ2-4; clone_size: .; d_call: .; cdr3_aa: CASTPVSGLAKNIQYF; cdr3_nt: TGTGCCAGCACACCCGTATCGGGTTTAGCCAAAAACATTCAGTACTTC
cdr3_length: 12; v_call: TRBV2; j_call: TRBJ1-1; clone_size: .; d_call: .; cdr3_aa: CASTEGGTEAFF; cdr3_nt: TGTGCCAGCACCGAAGGGGGAACTGAAGCTTTCTTT
cdr3_length: 17; v_call: TRBV9; j_call: TRBJ1-5; clone_size: once; d_call: TRBD1; cdr3_aa: CASSALPGQNHGQPQHF; cdr3_nt: TGTGCCAGCAGCGCGCTTCCGGGACAGAATCACGGTCAGCCCCAGCATTTT
cdr3_length: 14; v_call: TRBV20-1; j_call: TRBJ2-1; clone_size: .; d_call: TRBD1; cdr3_aa: CSAIDRQGLYEQFF; cdr3_nt: TGCAGTGCTATAGACAGACAGGGTCTCTATGAGCAGTTCTTC
cdr3_length: 15; v_call: TRBV7-6; j_call: TRBJ1-1; clone_size: .; d_call: .; cdr3_aa: CASSLDLDKNTEDFF; cdr3_nt: TGTGCCAGCAGCTTAGATTTAGACAAGAACACGGAAGATTTCTTT
cdr3_length: 16; v_call: TRBV7-8; j_call: TRBJ1-5; clone_size: many; d_call: .; cdr3_aa: CASSSGAIRGNQPQHF; cdr3_nt: TGTGCCAGCAGCTCGGGTGCGATCCGGGGCAATCAGCCCCAGCATTTT
cdr3_length: 17; v_call: TRBV6-1; j_call: TRBJ1-6; clone_size: .; d_call: .; cdr3_aa: CASSLPFRGSYNSPLHF; cdr3_nt: TGTGCCAGCAGCTTACCCTTTAGGGGCTCCTATAATTCACCCCTCCACTTT
cdr3_length: 17; v_call: TRBV24-1; j_call: TRBJ2-2; clone_size: .; d_call: .; cdr3_aa: CATSDLRGTANTGELFF; cdr3_nt: TGTGCCACCAGTGATTTGCGGGGGACGGCCAACACCGGGGAGCTGTTTTTT
cdr3_length: 14; v_call: TRBV11-2; j_call: TRBJ1-4; clone_size: .; d_call: .; cdr3_aa: CATNRLGWGEKLFF; cdr3_nt: TGTGCCACCAATAGACTCGGATGGGGTGAAAAACTGTTTTTT
cdr3_length: 15; v_call: TRBV25-1; j_call: TRBJ2-5; clone_size: .; d_call: TRBD1; cdr3_aa: CASSEADRGRETQYF; cdr3_nt: TGTGCCAGCAGTGAGGCAGACAGGGGTCGAGAGACCCAGTACTTC
cdr3_length: 12; v_call: TRBV7-8; j_call: TRBJ2-1; clone_size: many; d_call: .; cdr3_aa: CASRRLGGEQFF; cdr3_nt: TGTGCCAGCAGAAGACTAGGGGGTGAGCAGTTCTTC
cdr3_length: 15; v_call: TRBV19; j_call: TRBJ1-1; clone_size: .; d_call: TRBD1; cdr3_aa: CASRYRGSGNTEAFF; cdr3_nt: TGTGCCAGTAGATACAGGGGCTCGGGGAACACTGAAGCTTTCTTT
cdr3_length: 16; v_call: TRBV28; j_call: TRBJ2-2; clone_size: .; d_call: .; cdr3_aa: CASSARRQPNTGELFF; cdr3_nt: TGTGCCAGCAGTGCCAGGAGACAGCCGAACACCGGGGAGCTGTTTTTT
cdr3_length: 17; v_call: TRBV10-1; j_call: TRBJ2-2; clone_size: .; d_call: TRBD1; cdr3_aa: CASSDSGTGGFTGELFF; cdr3_nt: TGCGCCAGCAGTGATTCCGGGACAGGGGGCTTCACCGGGGAGCTGTTTTTT
cdr3_length: 17; v_call: TRBV7-6; j_call: TRBJ2-3; clone_size: .; d_call: TRBD2; cdr3_aa: CASSPWASGLITDTQYF; cdr3_nt: TGTGCCAGCAGCCCCTGGGCTAGCGGGTTAATAACAGATACGCAGTATTTT
cdr3_length: 13; v_call: TRBV7-2; j_call: TRBJ2-1; clone_size: few; d_call: .; cdr3_aa: CASSSEGHNEQFF; cdr3_nt: TGTGCCAGCAGCTCTGAGGGGCACAATGAGCAGTTCTTC
cdr3_length: 14; v_call: TRBV4-1; j_call: TRBJ2-4; clone_size: few; d_call: .; cdr3_aa: CASSQGGDVNIQYF; cdr3_nt: TGCGCCAGCAGCCAAGGAGGTGACGTAAACATTCAGTACTTC
cdr3_length: 14; v_call: TRBV7-8; j_call: TRBJ2-3; clone_size: many; d_call: .; cdr3_aa: CASRPDLTVNTQYF; cdr3_nt: TGTGCCAGCAGACCCGACTTGACAGTTAATACGCAGTATTTT
cdr3_length: 12; v_call: TRBV29-1; j_call: TRBJ2-1; clone_size: .; d_call: .; cdr3_aa: CSVAGFSYEQFF; cdr3_nt: TGCAGCGTCGCCGGATTCTCCTACGAGCAGTTCTTC
cdr3_length: 15; v_call: TRBV18; j_call: TRBJ1-2; clone_size: few; d_call: TRBD1; cdr3_aa: CASSPWDRGSDGYTF; cdr3_nt: TGTGCCAGCTCACCATGGGACAGGGGGAGCGATGGCTACACCTTC
cdr3_length: 11; v_call: TRBV12-3/TRBV12-4; j_call: TRBJ2-7; clone_size: many; d_call: .; cdr3_aa: CASSLRDEQYF; cdr3_nt: TGTGCCAGCAGTTTAAGGGACGAGCAGTACTTC
cdr3_length: 13; v_call: TRBV12-3/TRBV12-4; j_call: TRBJ2-7; clone_size: few; d_call: .; cdr3_aa: CASSLRRAYEQYF; cdr3_nt: TGTGCCAGCAGTTTGCGGCGGGCCTACGAGCAGTACTTC
cdr3_length: 14; v_call: TRBV10-3; j_call: TRBJ2-7; clone_size: few; d_call: TRBD1; cdr3_aa: CAISESGQAYEQYF; cdr3_nt: TGTGCCATCAGTGAGTCGGGACAGGCCTACGAGCAGTACTTC
cdr3_length: 15; v_call: TRBV9; j_call: TRBJ1-1; clone_size: few; d_call: TRBD1; cdr3_aa: CASSETGGAGTEAFF; cdr3_nt: TGTGCCAGCAGCGAGACAGGGGGCGCAGGGACTGAAGCTTTCTTT